This paragraph covers one T cell receptor (beta chain) sequence. Its antigen is currently unknown. The CDR3 is 14 residues long. With V trimmed by 4 bases and J by 4 bases, 5 bases remained unmatched. CDR1 and CDR2 (germline): MGHRA, YSYEKL. Clones were read by immunoSEQ multiplex PCR, and TCRdb kept only the in-frame ones, dropping some. The data show tens of thousands of clones, approximately 85% seen once. The data were obtained in a study of T cell responses to AZD1222 COVID-19 vaccine. Study conclusions and caveats: White British ancestry dominated among donors, who included more females, and clonal diversity was possibly underestimated. Baseline seropositives among AZD1222 recipients totaled only six. Spike-specific TCR breadth and depth rose after two AZD1222 doses. Sampling captured repertoires only after the peak T cell response.

The chain is built from TRBV4-1 and TRBJ2-3; 7 bases align to TRBD2. The specimen was peripheral blood, collected 28 days after the second AZD1222 dose. The source of this sequence is an adult who received the AZD1222 COVID-19 vaccine. DNA of the CDR3: TGCGCCAGCAGCCTAGGGAGGGTTGCAGATACGCAGTATTTT. It specifies CASSLGRVADTQYF.